This T cell receptor (beta chain) appears in the sequencing data of a study of CD8+ T cells in alopecia areata. This clone was recorded once. Extracted RNA was reverse transcribed, and the resulting cDNA served as sequencing template. Profiled with immunoSEQ multiplex PCR; TCRdb holds only in-frame clones, not every one. The sample comprises about 8,000 clones, just over 70% of which are singletons, and approximately 2.7% rests with the top ten. The CDR3 totals 16 residues. Germline V gives CDR1 SNHLY, CDR2 FYNNEI. With 5 bases removed from V and 6 bases from J, the gap between germline ends came to 20 bases. CD4+ lymphocytes from a handful of patients underwent sorting into CD25+CD127- populations. Those with alopecia areata gave lesional scalp punch biopsies and peripheral blood.

V and J are TRBV2 and TRBJ1-5; D is unclear. The origin of this receptor is a human donor with alopecia areata. What was sequenced was CD4+ Tregs sorted from blood. This CDR3 reads CASSTPVDGHFQPQHF. CDR3 nucleotides: TGTGCCAGCAGTACCCCCGTGGACGGGCATTTTCAGCCCCAGCATTTT.